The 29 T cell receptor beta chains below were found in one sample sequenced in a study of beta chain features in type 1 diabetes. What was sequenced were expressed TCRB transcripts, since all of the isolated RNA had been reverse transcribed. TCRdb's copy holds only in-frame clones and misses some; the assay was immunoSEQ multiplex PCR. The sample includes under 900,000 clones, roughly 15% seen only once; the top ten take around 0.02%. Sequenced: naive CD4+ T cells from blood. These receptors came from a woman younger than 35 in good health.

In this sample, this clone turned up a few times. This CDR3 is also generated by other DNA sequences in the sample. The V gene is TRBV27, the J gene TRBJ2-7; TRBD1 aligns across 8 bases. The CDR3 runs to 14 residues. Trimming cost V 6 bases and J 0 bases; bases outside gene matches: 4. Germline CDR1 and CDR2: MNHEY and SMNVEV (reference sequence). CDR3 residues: CASRRTGHSYEQYF. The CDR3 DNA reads TGTGCCAGCAGACGGACAGGGCACTCCTACGAGCAGTACTTC.

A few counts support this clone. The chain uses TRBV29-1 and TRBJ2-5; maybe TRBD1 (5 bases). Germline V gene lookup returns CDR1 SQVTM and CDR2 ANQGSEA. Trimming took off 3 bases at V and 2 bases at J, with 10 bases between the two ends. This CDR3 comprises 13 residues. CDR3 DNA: TGCAGCGTTGAGGTCAGGGCACAAGAGACCCAGTACTTC. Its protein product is CSVEVRAQETQYF.

As DNA, the CDR3 is TGTGCCAGCAGTAGAACCTCGGGGGCGAGGCAGCCCCAGCATTTT. Protein sequence: CASSRTSGARQPQHF. The chain combines TRBV2 with TRBJ1-5; TRBD1 might be the D (6 bases). V gave up 5 bases and J gave up 7 bases, with 18 bases separating them. Per the germline V gene, CDR1 is SNHLY and CDR2 is FYNNEI. The CDR3 length is 15 residues.

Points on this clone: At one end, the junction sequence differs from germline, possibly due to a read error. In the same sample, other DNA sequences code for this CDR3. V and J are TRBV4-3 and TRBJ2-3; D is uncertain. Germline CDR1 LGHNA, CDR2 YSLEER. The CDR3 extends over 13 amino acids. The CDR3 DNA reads TGCGCCAGCAGCCAAGATGGACGCACGCAGCTCCAATTT. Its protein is CASSQDGRTQLQF.

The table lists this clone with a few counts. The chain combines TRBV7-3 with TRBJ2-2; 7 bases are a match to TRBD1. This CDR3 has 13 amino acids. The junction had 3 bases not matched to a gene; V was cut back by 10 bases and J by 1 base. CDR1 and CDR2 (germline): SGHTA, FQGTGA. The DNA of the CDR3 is TGTGCCACCCGGGACAGGAACACCGGGGAGCTGTTTTTT. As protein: CATRDRNTGELFF.

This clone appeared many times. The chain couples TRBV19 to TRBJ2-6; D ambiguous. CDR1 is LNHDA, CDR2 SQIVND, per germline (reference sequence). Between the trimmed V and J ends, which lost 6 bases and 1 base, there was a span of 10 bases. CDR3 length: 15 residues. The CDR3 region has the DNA TGTGCCAGTAGGCCGGAGCTGTCTGGGGCCAACGTCCTGACTTTC. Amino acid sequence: CASRPELSGANVLTF.

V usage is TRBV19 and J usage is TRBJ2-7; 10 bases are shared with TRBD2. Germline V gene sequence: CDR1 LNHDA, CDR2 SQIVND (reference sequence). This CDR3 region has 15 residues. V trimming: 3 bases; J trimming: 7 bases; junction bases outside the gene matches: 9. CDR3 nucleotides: TGTGCCAGTAGTATCCGTGGACTAGCGGTCTGGGAGCAGTACTTC. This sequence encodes CASSIRGLAVWEQYF.

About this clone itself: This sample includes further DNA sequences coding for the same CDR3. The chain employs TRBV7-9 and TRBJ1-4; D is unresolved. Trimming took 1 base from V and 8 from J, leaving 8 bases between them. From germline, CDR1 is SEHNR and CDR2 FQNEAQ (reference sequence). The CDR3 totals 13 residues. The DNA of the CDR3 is TGTGCCAGCAGCTTAGTCTCTAGCGAAAAACTGTTTTTT. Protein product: CASSLVSSEKLFF.

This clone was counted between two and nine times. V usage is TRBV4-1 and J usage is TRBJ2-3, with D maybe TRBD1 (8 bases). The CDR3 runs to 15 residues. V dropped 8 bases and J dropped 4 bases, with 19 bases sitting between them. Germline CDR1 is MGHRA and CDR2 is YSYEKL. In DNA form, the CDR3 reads TGCGCCAGCCGGGAGCGGGACAGGTGGCCAGATACGCAGTATTTT. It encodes CASRERDRWPDTQYF.

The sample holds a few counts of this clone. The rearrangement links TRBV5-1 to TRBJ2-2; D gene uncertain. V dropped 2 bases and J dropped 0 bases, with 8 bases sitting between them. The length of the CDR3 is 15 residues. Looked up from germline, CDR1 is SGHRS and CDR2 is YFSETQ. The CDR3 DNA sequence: TGCGCCAGCAGCTTCCCACAGTCGAACACCGGGGAGCTGTTTTTT. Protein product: CASSFPQSNTGELFF.

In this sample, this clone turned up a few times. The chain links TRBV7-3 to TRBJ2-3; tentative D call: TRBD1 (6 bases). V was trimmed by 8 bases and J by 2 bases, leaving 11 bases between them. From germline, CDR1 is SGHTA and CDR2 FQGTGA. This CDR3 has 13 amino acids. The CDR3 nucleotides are TGTGCCAGCGCGCAGGGGAACACAGATACGCAGTATTTT. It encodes CASAQGNTDTQYF.

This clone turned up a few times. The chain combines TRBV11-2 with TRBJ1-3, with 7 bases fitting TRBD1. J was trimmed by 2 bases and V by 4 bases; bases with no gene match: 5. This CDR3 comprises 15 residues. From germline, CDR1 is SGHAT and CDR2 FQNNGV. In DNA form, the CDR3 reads TGTGCCAGCAGCTCGTCCAGGGGGACTGGAAACACCATATATTTT. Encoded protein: CASSSSRGTGNTIYF.

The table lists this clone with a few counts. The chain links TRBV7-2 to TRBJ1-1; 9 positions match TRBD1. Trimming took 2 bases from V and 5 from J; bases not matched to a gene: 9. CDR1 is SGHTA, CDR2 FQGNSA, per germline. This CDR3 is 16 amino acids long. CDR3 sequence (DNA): TGTGCCAGCAGCTTAACACAGGGGGCGGTTAAAACTGAAGCTTTCTTT. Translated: CASSLTQGAVKTEAFF.

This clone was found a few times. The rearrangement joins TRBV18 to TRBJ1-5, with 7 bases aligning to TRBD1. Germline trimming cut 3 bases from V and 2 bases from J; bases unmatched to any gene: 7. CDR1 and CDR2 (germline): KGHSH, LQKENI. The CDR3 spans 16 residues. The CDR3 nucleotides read TGTGCCAGCTCACCGGGCCAGGGGGAGGGCAATCAGCCCCAGCATTTT. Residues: CASSPGQGEGNQPQHF.

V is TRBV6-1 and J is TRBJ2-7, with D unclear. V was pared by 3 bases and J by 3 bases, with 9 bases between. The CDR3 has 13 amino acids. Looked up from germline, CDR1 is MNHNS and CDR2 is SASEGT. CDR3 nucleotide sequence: TGTGCCAGCAGTGATCTGGGAAACTACGAGCAGTACTTC. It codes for CASSDLGNYEQYF.

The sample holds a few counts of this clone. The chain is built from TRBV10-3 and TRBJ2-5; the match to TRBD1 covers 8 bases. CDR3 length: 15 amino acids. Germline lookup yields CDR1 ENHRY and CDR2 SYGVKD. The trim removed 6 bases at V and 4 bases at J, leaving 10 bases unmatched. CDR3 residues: CAISDQQGGRETQYF. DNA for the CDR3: TGTGCCATCAGCGATCAACAGGGGGGTAGAGAGACCCAGTACTTC.

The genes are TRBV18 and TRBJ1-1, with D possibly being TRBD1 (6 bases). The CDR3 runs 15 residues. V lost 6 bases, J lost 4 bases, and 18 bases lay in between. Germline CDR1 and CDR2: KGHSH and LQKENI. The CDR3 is CASSPARGAATEAFF. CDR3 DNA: TGTGCCAGCTCCCCTGCTCGGGGGGCGGCCACTGAAGCTTTCTTT.

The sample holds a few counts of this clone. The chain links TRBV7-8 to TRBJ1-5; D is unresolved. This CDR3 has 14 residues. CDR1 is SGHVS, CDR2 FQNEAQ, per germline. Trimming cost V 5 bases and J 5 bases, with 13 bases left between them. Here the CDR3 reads CASSLMGGDQPQHF. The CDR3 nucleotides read TGTGCCAGCAGCCTAATGGGTGGGGATCAGCCCCAGCATTTT.

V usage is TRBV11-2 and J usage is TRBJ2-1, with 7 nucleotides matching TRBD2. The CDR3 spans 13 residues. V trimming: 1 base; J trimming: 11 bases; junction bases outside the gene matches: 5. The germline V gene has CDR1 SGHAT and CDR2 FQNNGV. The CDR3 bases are TGTGCCAGCAGCTTAGTCGGGCGGGAGCAGCAGTTCTTC. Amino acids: CASSLVGREQQFF. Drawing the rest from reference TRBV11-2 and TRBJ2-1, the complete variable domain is EAGVAQSPRYKIIEKRQSVAFWCNPISGHATLYWYQQILGQGPKLLIQFQNNGVVDDSQLPKDRFSAERLKGVDSTLKIQPAKLEDSAVYLCASSLVGREQQFFGPGTRLTVL.

CDR3 sequence: CASNGQGYQPQHF. CDR3 nucleotides: TGTGCCAGCAATGGACAGGGCTATCAGCCCCAGCATTTT. The rearrangement links TRBV28 to TRBJ1-5; 8 bases fit TRBD1. The CDR3 is 13 amino acids. The V segment lost 7 bases and the J segment 5 bases; nucleotides outside the gene matches: 4. Germline CDR1 reads MDHEN; CDR2 reads SYDVKM.

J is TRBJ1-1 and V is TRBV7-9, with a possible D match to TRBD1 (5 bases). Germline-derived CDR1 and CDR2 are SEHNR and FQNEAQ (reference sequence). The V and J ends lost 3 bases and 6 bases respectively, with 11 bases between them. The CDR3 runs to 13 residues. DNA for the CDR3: TGTGCCAGCAGCTTTCAAGGGGTCCCTGAAGCTTTCTTT. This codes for CASSFQGVPEAFF.

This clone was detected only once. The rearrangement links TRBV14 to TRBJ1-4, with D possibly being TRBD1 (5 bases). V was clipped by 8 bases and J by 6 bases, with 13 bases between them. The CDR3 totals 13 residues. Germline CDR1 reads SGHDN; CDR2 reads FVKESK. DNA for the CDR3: TGTGCCAGCGGGGGGACTTGGGATGAAAAACTGTTTTTT. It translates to CASGGTWDEKLFF. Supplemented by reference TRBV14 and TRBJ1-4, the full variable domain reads EAGVTQFPSHSVIEKGQTVTLRCDPISGHDNLYWYRRVMGKEIKFLLHFVKESKQDESGMPNNRFLAERTGGTYSTLKVQPAELEDSGVYFCASGGTWDEKLFFGSGTQLSVL.

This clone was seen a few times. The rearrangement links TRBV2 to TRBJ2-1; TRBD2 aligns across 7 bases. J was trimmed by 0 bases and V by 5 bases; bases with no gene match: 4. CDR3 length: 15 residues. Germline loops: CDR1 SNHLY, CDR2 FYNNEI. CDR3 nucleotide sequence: TGTGCCAGCAGTAGCGGGGCTAGCTCCTACAATGAGCAGTTCTTC. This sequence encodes CASSSGASSYNEQFF. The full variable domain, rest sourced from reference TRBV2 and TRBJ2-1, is EPEVTQTPSHQVTQMGQEVILRCVPISNHLYFYWYRQILGQKVEFLVSFYNNEISEKSEIFDDQFSVERPDGSNFTLKIRSTKLEDSAMYFCASSSGASSYNEQFFGPGTRLTVL.

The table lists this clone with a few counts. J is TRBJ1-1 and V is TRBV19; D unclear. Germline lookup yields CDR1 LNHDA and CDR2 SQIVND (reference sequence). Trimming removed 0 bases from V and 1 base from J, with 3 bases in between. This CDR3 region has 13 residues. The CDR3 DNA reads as TGTGCCAGTAGTATAGAGGGGAACACTGAAGCTTTCTTT. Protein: CASSIEGNTEAFF. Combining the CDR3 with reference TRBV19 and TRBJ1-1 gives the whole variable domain DGGITQSPKYLFRKEGQNVTLSCEQNLNHDAMYWYRQDPGQGLRLIYYSQIVNDFQKGDIAEGYSVSREKKESFPLTVTSAQKNPTAFYLCASSIEGNTEAFFGQGTRLTVV.

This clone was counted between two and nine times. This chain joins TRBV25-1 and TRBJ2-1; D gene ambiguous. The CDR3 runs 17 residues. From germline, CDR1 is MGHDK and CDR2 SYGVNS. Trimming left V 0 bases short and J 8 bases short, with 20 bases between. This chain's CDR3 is CASSEYPPGPGSDEQFF. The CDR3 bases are TGTGCCAGCAGTGAATATCCCCCCGGCCCGGGTTCGGATGAGCAGTTCTTC.

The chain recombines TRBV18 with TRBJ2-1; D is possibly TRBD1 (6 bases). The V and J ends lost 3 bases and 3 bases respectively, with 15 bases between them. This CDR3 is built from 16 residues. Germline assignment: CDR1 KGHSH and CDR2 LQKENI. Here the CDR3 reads CASSPSKQGIYNEQFF. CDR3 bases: TGTGCCAGCTCACCCTCGAAACAGGGTATCTACAATGAGCAGTTCTTC.

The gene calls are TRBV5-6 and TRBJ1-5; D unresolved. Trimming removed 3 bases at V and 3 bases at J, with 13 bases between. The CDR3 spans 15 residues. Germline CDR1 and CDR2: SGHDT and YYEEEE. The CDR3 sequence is CASSSRLSLNQPQHF. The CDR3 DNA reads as TGTGCCAGCAGCTCTCGTCTCAGCCTCAATCAGCCCCAGCATTTT.

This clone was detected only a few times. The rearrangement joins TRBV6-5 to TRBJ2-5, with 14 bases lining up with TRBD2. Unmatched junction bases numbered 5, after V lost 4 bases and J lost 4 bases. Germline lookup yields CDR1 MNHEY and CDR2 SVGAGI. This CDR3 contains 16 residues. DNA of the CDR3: TGTGCCAGCAGTTCCACGACTAGCGGGAGGGGAGAGACCCAGTACTTC. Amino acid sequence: CASSSTTSGRGETQYF.

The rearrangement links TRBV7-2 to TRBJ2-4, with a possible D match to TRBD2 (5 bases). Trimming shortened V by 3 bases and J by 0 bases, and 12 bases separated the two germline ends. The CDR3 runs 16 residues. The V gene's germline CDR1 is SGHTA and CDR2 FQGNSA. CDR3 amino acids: CASSLDSQIAKNIQYF. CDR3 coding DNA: TGTGCCAGCAGCTTGGACTCCCAGATAGCCAAAAACATTCAGTACTTC.